Following are 30 T cell receptor beta chains from one sample sequenced in a study of shared clonotypes between healthy human individuals (dated by TCRdb to 2019 to 2021). CD8 naive samples were CD45RO-negative cells positively selected for CCR7, giving a CD45RA+CCR7+ population that excluded TemRA cells. The library was obtained by the immunoSEQ multiplex PCR assay. The table was pulled from immuneACCESS by TCRdb, which kept in-frame rearrangements only. Such tables lose some clones; where checked, under half of the loss comes from unresolved V genes, and the rest has no known cause. Across this sample there are approximately 2,000,000 clones, with over 85% seen only once. The top ten hold around 1.8% of the sample. Material for sequencing was naive CD8+ T cells from PBMCs. In the paper's terms, the cell subset or site label means: CD45RA+CCR7+. Receptor source: a man aged 18 to 30 in good health. Some clones in this sample may be carry-over from other donors' samples.

The V call is TRBV28, the J call TRBJ2-1; 9 bases map to TRBD2. Germline assignment: CDR1 MDHEN and CDR2 SYDVKM. With V trimmed by 1 base and J by 8 bases, 9 bases remained unmatched. This CDR3 has 16 residues. The CDR3 loop reads CASSLFSGSNLDEQFF. The CDR3 nucleotides are TGTGCCAGCAGTTTATTTAGCGGGAGTAATTTAGATGAGCAGTTCTTC.

V gene TRBV28 combines with J gene TRBJ2-1; D is possibly TRBD2 (6 bases). Germline V lookup: CDR1 MDHEN, CDR2 SYDVKM. This CDR3 comprises 13 residues. V lost 2 bases and J lost 9, with 11 bases in between. In DNA, the CDR3 is TGTGCCAGCAGTTTAGCCGGGAGTATTGAGCAGTTCTTC. Translation: CASSLAGSIEQFF.

The rearrangement uses TRBV9 and TRBJ1-1, with TRBD1 as a possible D gene (5 bases). V was clipped by 4 bases and J by 3 bases, with 16 bases between them. The germline V gene encodes CDR1 SGDLS and CDR2 YYNGEE. The CDR3 length is 15 residues. This CDR3 reads CASSPAGVGDTEAFF. The CDR3 DNA reads TGTGCCAGCAGCCCGGCGGGGGTCGGGGACACTGAAGCTTTCTTT.

The chain recombines TRBV5-1 with TRBJ2-1, with 7 bases fitting TRBD2. J lost 5 bases, V lost 5 bases, and 7 bases had no gene match. This CDR3 has 14 amino acids. Germline V gene data show CDR1 as SGHRS and CDR2 as YFSETQ. Here the CDR3 reads CASRGLPGDNEQFF. The CDR3, as DNA: TGCGCCAGCAGGGGACTACCGGGAGACAATGAGCAGTTCTTC.

The V gene is TRBV5-4, the J gene TRBJ2-7; a possible D gene is TRBD2 (6 bases). The CDR3 extends over 15 amino acids. V lost 5 bases and J 2 bases, leaving 17 bases between the germline ends. Germline V lookup: CDR1 SGHNT, CDR2 YYREEE (reference sequence). CDR3 coding DNA: TGTGCCAGCAGTCGAGCCGACGGGAGCCCCTACGAGCAGTACTTC. It is translated as CASSRADGSPYEQYF. Based on the CDR3 plus reference TRBV5-4 and TRBJ2-7, the full variable domain is ETGVTQSPTHLIKTRGQQVTLRCSSQSGHNTVSWYQQALGQGPQFIFQYYREEENGRGNFPPRFSGLQFPNYSSELNVNALELDDSALYLCASSRADGSPYEQYFGPGTRLTVT.

V gene TRBV28 combines with J gene TRBJ2-2; D is possibly TRBD1 or TRBD2 (5 bases each). From germline, CDR1 is MDHEN and CDR2 SYDVKM. Trimming took 2 bases from V and 6 from J, leaving 10 bases between them. This CDR3 comprises 14 residues. The CDR3 spells CASSLVGGSGELFF. CDR3 DNA: TGTGCCAGCAGTTTAGTTGGGGGATCCGGGGAGCTGTTTTTT.

This clone is a singleton in its sample. The chain links TRBV18 to TRBJ2-3; no firm D call. CDR1 is KGHSH and CDR2 is LQKENI in the germline V gene. The CDR3 has 15 residues. V dropped 6 bases and J dropped 3 bases, with 16 bases sitting between them. CDR3 in amino acids: CASSRPEVLTDTQYF. CDR3 DNA: TGTGCCAGCTCGAGACCTGAGGTCTTAACAGATACGCAGTATTTT.

This chain uses TRBV2 with TRBJ2-3; TRBD1 might be the D (5 bases). Germline V gene sequence: CDR1 SNHLY, CDR2 FYNNEI. V was clipped by 7 bases and J by 6 bases, with 14 bases between them. The CDR3 has 13 residues. The CDR3 bases are TGTGCCAGCATGGGGCCTAAAGGGGATACGCAGTATTTT. It is translated as CASMGPKGDTQYF.

The rearrangement links TRBV9 to TRBJ2-1, with D perhaps TRBD2 (7 bases). CDR3 length: 20 residues. V was trimmed by 5 bases and J by 4 bases, leaving 31 bases between them. Germline V gene sequence: CDR1 SGDLS, CDR2 YYNGEE. The CDR3 here is CASSETRGGGGPRPYNEQFF. The CDR3 DNA reads TGTGCCAGCAGTGAAACCAGGGGCGGCGGGGGACCACGACCTTACAATGAGCAGTTCTTC.

The rearrangement uses TRBV4-2 and TRBJ2-3; a weak D match, TRBD2 (6 bases). The germline V and J ends were trimmed by 4 bases and 3 bases, with 20 bases remaining between them. CDR1 and CDR2 (germline): LGHNA, YNFKEQ. The CDR3 totals 17 residues. The CDR3 nucleotides are TGTGCCAGCAGCCCTCAAGGTGAGCGGGCGGTTACAGATACGCAGTATTTT. It codes for CASSPQGERAVTDTQYF.

V gene TRBV28 combines with J gene TRBJ2-7; TRBD1 aligns across 10 bases. Looked up from germline, CDR1 is MDHEN and CDR2 is SYDVKM. This CDR3 spans 13 amino acids. V shed 5 bases, J shed 4 bases, and the junction held 2 bases outside the gene matches. The CDR3 here is CASSGTGDYEQYF. The CDR3 DNA reads as TGTGCCAGCAGTGGGACAGGGGATTACGAGCAGTACTTC. Based on the CDR3 plus reference TRBV28 and TRBJ2-7, the full variable domain is DVKVTQSSRYLVKRTGEKVFLECVQDMDHENMFWYRQDPGLGLRLIYFSYDVKMKEKGDIPEGYSVSREKKERFSLILESASTNQTSMYLCASSGTGDYEQYFGPGTRLTVT.

J is TRBJ2-7 and V is TRBV16; tentatively, D is TRBD2 (5 bases). Between the trimmed V and J ends, which lost 0 bases and 2 bases, there was a span of 8 bases. CDR3 length: 14 amino acids. In germline, CDR1 is KGHSY, CDR2 FQNENV. The CDR3 region has the DNA TGTGCCAGCAGCCAATCGGGGAGACCCTACGAGCAGTACTTC. This encodes CASSQSGRPYEQYF. The whole variable domain, remainder taken from reference TRBV16 and TRBJ2-7, is GEEVAQTPKHLVRGEGQKAKLYCAPIKGHSYVFWYQQVLKNEFKFLISFQNENVFDETGMPKERFSAKCLPNSPCSLEIQATKLEDSAVYFCASSQSGRPYEQYFGPGTRLTVT.

The chain is built from TRBV28 and TRBJ1-2; maybe TRBD1 (6 bases). Germline-derived CDR1 and CDR2 are MDHEN and SYDVKM. Trimming stripped 3 bases from V and 6 bases from J, with 17 bases between. The CDR3 contains 15 residues. The CDR3 DNA is TGTGCCAGCAGTTTTGGGGGATATCAGGGGAATGGCTACACCTTC. Translation: CASSFGGYQGNGYTF.

This clone was found once. The chain is built from TRBV2 and TRBJ2-2, with 8 bases matching TRBD2. Germline V gives CDR1 SNHLY, CDR2 FYNNEI. The V gene end was trimmed by 6 bases and the J gene end by 3 bases; junction bases not matched to a gene: 15. The CDR3 has 18 amino acids. CDR3 coding DNA: TGTGCCAGCAGGTCCGGGACTAGGGATGACGATGACACCGGGGAGCTGTTTTTT. Protein product: CASRSGTRDDDDTGELFF.

V and J are TRBV9 and TRBJ2-1; D is possibly TRBD1 or TRBD2 (5 bases each). The V end lost 7 bases, the J end lost 9 bases, and 17 bases lay between the germline ends. The length of the CDR3 is 13 residues. The germline V gene encodes CDR1 SGDLS and CDR2 YYNGEE. In DNA form, the CDR3 reads TGTGCCAGCGGCCCGGGGACCCACCTTGAGCAGTTCTTC. This sequence encodes CASGPGTHLEQFF.

The CDR3 sequence is CASSFTWAGGQETQYF. As DNA, the CDR3 is TGTGCCAGCAGCTTCACTTGGGCAGGGGGCCAAGAGACCCAGTACTTC. The chain couples TRBV7-6 to TRBJ2-5; TRBD1 aligns across 7 bases. Germline CDR1 SGHVS, CDR2 FNYEAQ. The V gene end was trimmed by 3 bases and the J gene end by 1 base; junction bases not matched to a gene: 8. The CDR3 has 16 residues.

The V call is TRBV7-8, the J call TRBJ2-7; tentatively, D is TRBD1 or TRBD2 (5 bases each). This CDR3 contains 15 residues. Trimming took off 5 bases at V and 1 base at J, with 15 bases between the two ends. Germline V gene data show CDR1 as SGHVS and CDR2 as FQNEAQ. The CDR3 DNA is TGTGCCAGCAGCCCCGGGACCTCTCCTTCCTACGAGCAGTACTTC. Amino acid sequence: CASSPGTSPSYEQYF.

This CDR3 is CASSIEGQGKYKDNQPQHF. The CDR3, as DNA: TGTGCCAGTAGTATAGAAGGACAGGGGAAATACAAGGACAATCAGCCCCAGCATTTT. This rearrangement joins TRBV19 to TRBJ1-5; 9 nucleotides line up with TRBD1. V was clipped by 0 bases and J by 3 bases; unmatched bases: 12. CDR3 length equals 19 residues. CDR1 LNHDA and CDR2 SQIVND come from the germline V gene (reference sequence).

V usage is TRBV5-6 and J usage is TRBJ2-7, with a weak D call TRBD1 (5 bases). CDR1 and CDR2 from the germline V gene are SGHDT and YYEEEE. This CDR3 region has 14 residues. Trimming left V 2 bases short and J 2 bases short, with 11 bases between. The CDR3 DNA is TGTGCCAGCAGCTTTGAAGGGGCGGCCTACGAGCAGTACTTC. This encodes CASSFEGAAYEQYF.

The rearrangement joins TRBV7-9 to TRBJ2-1, with D perhaps TRBD2 (5 bases). V shed 5 bases and J shed 7 bases, with 18 bases lying between them. The CDR3 covers 15 residues. CDR1 is SEHNR, CDR2 FQNEAQ, per germline (reference sequence). The CDR3 DNA follows: TGTGCCAGCAGCCTTGACTACGTATTAGGGAATGAGCAGTTCTTC. Translated: CASSLDYVLGNEQFF.

This sequence joins TRBV28 and TRBJ2-7; tentative D call: TRBD2 (5 bases). V was pared by 3 bases and J by 6 bases, with 15 bases between. Germline V CDR1 and CDR2: MDHEN, SYDVKM. This CDR3 comprises 14 residues. CDR3 sequence (DNA): TGTGCCAGCAGTTTGAATGGACCTGGAGGCGAGCAGTACTTC. Amino acids: CASSLNGPGGEQYF.

The rearrangement joins TRBV9 to TRBJ2-2; D remains ambiguous. V was cut by 2 bases and J by 6 bases, with 14 bases left in between. The CDR3 length is 15 residues. Per germline, CDR1 SGDLS and CDR2 YYNGEE. The CDR3 protein is CASSVQTRIPGELFF. CDR3 nucleotide sequence: TGTGCCAGCAGCGTCCAGACGAGGATCCCCGGGGAGCTGTTTTTT.

The J gene is TRBJ1-1, the V gene TRBV13; D is uncertain. Trimming removed 4 bases from V and 4 bases from J, with 13 bases in between. The CDR3 length is 14 residues. The germline gives CDR1 PRHDT, CDR2 FYEKMQ (reference sequence). The CDR3 DNA is TGTGCCAGCAGCTCTCGGACCGGCGGCACTGAAGCTTTCTTT. Residues: CASSSRTGGTEAFF.

Details on this clone: This CDR3 is also generated by other DNA sequences in the sample. V is TRBV28 and J is TRBJ2-7; 9 nucleotides align to TRBD2. This CDR3 region has 12 residues. V dropped 6 bases and J dropped 3; count of bases not matched to a gene: 0. Per germline, CDR1 MDHEN and CDR2 SYDVKM. The CDR3 loop is CASRTSGYEQYF. Written as DNA, the CDR3 is TGTGCCAGCAGGACTAGCGGCTACGAGCAGTACTTC.

This chain connects TRBV5-5 to TRBJ2-7, with D hard to call. Between the trimmed V and J ends, which lost 2 bases and 6 bases, there was a span of 12 bases. CDR1 SGHKS and CDR2 YYEKEE come from the germline V gene (reference sequence). This CDR3 has 13 residues. The CDR3 nucleotides are TGTGCCAGCAGCTTAAGAACCTTCTTCGAGCAGTACTTC. Its protein product is CASSLRTFFEQYF.

The gene calls are TRBV27 and TRBJ1-3; D is ambiguous. CDR1 and CDR2 (germline): MNHEY, SMNVEV (reference sequence). Trimming took 4 bases from V and 0 from J, leaving 10 bases between them. This CDR3 region has 15 residues. The CDR3 DNA follows: TGTGCCAGCAGTTCTGGCAGCTTCTCTGGAAACACCATATATTTT. Translating it yields CASSSGSFSGNTIYF.

The chain is built from TRBV6-6 and TRBJ2-2, with D perhaps being TRBD1 or TRBD2 (6 bases each). Trimming left V 5 bases short and J 3 bases short, with 13 bases between. Germline values: CDR1 MNHNY, CDR2 SVGAGI (reference sequence). This CDR3 has 15 residues. The CDR3 DNA is TGTGCCAGCAGTCGGAGGGGGTTGGACACCGGGGAGCTGTTTTTT. Translated, it gives CASSRRGLDTGELFF.

The chain carries TRBV13 and TRBJ1-1, with a tentative D call TRBD1 (5 bases). V was trimmed by 0 bases and J by 4 bases, leaving 9 bases between them. From germline, CDR1 is PRHDT and CDR2 FYEKMQ (reference sequence). The CDR3 sequence is 14 residues long. The CDR3 reads CASSLGGASTEAFF. Here the CDR3 DNA reads TGTGCCAGCAGCTTAGGTGGGGCGAGCACTGAAGCTTTCTTT. Full variable domain (missing parts from reference TRBV13 and TRBJ1-1): AAGVIQSPRHLIKEKRETATLKCYPIPRHDTVYWYQQGPGQDPQFLISFYEKMQSDKGSIPDRFSAQQFSDYHSELNMSSLELGDSALYFCASSLGGASTEAFFGQGTRLTVV.

The gene calls are TRBV7-6 and TRBJ2-5; TRBD2 is a possible D gene (5 bases). The length of the CDR3 is 15 residues. Per the germline V gene, CDR1 is SGHVS and CDR2 is FNYEAQ. Trimming took off 2 bases at V and 5 bases at J, with 15 bases between the two ends. The CDR3 DNA reads TGTGCCAGCAGCTTAAAGAGTGCTTCGGGGGAGACCCAGTACTTC. Translation gives CASSLKSASGETQYF.

The rearrangement links TRBV27 to TRBJ2-5; 9 bases are a match to TRBD1. This CDR3 has 15 amino acids. Germline-derived CDR1 and CDR2 are MNHEY and SMNVEV (reference sequence). After removal of 5 bases from V and 5 bases from J, the junction contained 9 bases not matched to a gene. The CDR3 DNA reads TGTGCCAGCAGTACTAAAACAGGGGGCTGGGAGACCCAGTACTTC. It yields the protein CASSTKTGGWETQYF.